The T cell receptor beta chain described here comes from a study of T-cell memory formation after mild COVID-19. Across the whole study: Across donors, TCR clusters were largely donor specific. Study-level points and caveats: Pre-infection memory carried some responding clones, suggesting that cross-reactive memory joined. Contracting clones from day 15 to 85 had balanced CD4/CD8; later expanders favoured CD4+.

On this clonotype itself: What it recognizes is unknown.

This CDR3 spans 15 amino acids. Trimming removed 2 bases from V and 4 bases from J, with 14 bases in between. Looked up from germline, CDR1 is SGHVS and CDR2 is FQNEAQ. In TCRdb, the 5' RACE reads were re-called with MiXCR into one record per CDR3 protein. The repertoire has roughly 610,000 distinct CDR3 sequences, roughly 17% of them found once; the top ten carry around 8.1%. The specimen sequenced was PBMCs or a T cell subset sorted from them (not recorded which). This receptor was taken from an adult woman who had mild COVID-19 (a few samples of this study predate the infection). Cell type and time point are not known. The chain recombines TRBV7-8 with TRBJ1-2; D is uncertain. CDR3 sequence: CASSLMGGKIYGYTF. In DNA form, the CDR3 reads TGTGCCAGCAGCTTAATGGGAGGGAAAATCTATGGCTACACCTTC.